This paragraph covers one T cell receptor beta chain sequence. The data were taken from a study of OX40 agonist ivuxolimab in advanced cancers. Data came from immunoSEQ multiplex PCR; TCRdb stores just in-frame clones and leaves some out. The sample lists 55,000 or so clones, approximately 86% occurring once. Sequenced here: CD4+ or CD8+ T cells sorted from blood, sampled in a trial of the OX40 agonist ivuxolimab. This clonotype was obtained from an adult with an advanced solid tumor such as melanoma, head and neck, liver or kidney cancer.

This CDR3 reads CASSLPAGYNQETQYF. The CDR3 DNA reads TGTGCCAGCAGCTTACCAGCAGGGTATAACCAAGAGACCCAGTACTTC. The chain recombines TRBV7-9 with TRBJ2-5; possibly TRBD1 for D (5 bases). The CDR3 runs to 16 residues. Germline V gene data show CDR1 as SEHNR and CDR2 as FQNEAQ (reference sequence). The V end lost 2 bases, the J end lost 0 bases, and 13 bases lay between the germline ends.